This TCR beta chain was recorded in a study of T cell responses to AZD1222 COVID-19 vaccine. Overall study results and limits: Nearly half of spike-specific TCRs reportedly target unmutated variant regions. Donors were chiefly white British, with a greater number of females, and clonal diversity was perhaps underestimated. Repertoire sampling happened only post peak T cell response. Spike as a whole was targeted by vaccine-associated CD4 TCRs, dominant at 160-218 and 743-854.

The method was immunoSEQ multiplex PCR; TCRdb's version includes in-frame clones alone and lacks a portion of them. The sample shows 150,000 or so clones, about 90% of them seen only once. To note about this clone: Its antigen is not identified.

The input for sequencing was peripheral blood, taken 28 days after the second AZD1222 dose. This clonotype was obtained from an adult who received the AZD1222 COVID-19 vaccine.

CDR3 sequence: CASSPGWGTGLETQYF. The DNA of the CDR3 is TGTGCCAGCAGCCCGGGGTGGGGAACAGGGTTAGAGACCCAGTACTTC. The chain has TRBV7-2 and TRBJ2-5; D is possibly TRBD1 (6 bases). Germline V CDR1 and CDR2: SGHTA, FQGNSA. Trimming removed 5 bases from V and 4 bases from J, with 20 bases in between. The CDR3 consists of 16 residues.